This T cell receptor (beta chain) was sequenced during a study of T cell responses to AZD1222 COVID-19 vaccine. Findings and limits, study-wide: Once two AZD1222 doses were given, Spike-specific TCR breadth and depth went up.

Only one count was recorded for this clone. As yet, its antigen is unknown. The table came from immunoSEQ multiplex PCR; TCRdb's copy has only in-frame clones and leaves some out. The table lists roughly 100,000 clones, 89% of them singletons, with 35% to 55% in the top ten. In germline, CDR1 is SGHAT, CDR2 FQNNGV. Trimming left V 4 bases short and J 5 bases short, with 5 bases between. This CDR3 contains 12 residues. This sequence joins TRBV11-2 and TRBJ1-4; no firm D call. The source of this sequence is an adult who received the AZD1222 COVID-19 vaccine. This specimen was peripheral blood, taken 28 days after the second AZD1222 dose. CDR3 coding DNA: TGTGCCAGCAGCTCTTGGAATGAAAAACTGTTTTTT. Translated, it gives CASSSWNEKLFF. The whole variable domain, remainder taken from reference TRBV11-2 and TRBJ1-4, is EAGVAQSPRYKIIEKRQSVAFWCNPISGHATLYWYQQILGQGPKLLIQFQNNGVVDDSQLPKDRFSAERLKGVDSTLKIQPAKLEDSAVYLCASSSWNEKLFFGSGTQLSVL.